This T cell receptor beta chain was observed in a study of OX40 agonist ivuxolimab in advanced cancers. About this clone itself: Antigen: not known.

General observations from the study: The expanded peripheral T cells' antigen specificity was not determined.

This CDR3 spans 14 amino acids. V was trimmed by 8 bases and J by 0 bases, leaving 13 bases between them. Germline loops: CDR1 SNHLY, CDR2 FYNNEI. Here immunoSEQ multiplex PCR was the method, and the copy in TCRdb shows in-frame clones only, minus some. The table includes 66,000 or so clones, about 77% detected once. The chain uses TRBV2 and TRBJ2-5; D gene uncertain. Sequences were derived from CD4+ or CD8+ T cells sorted from blood, sampled in a trial of the OX40 agonist ivuxolimab. This clonotype originated in an adult with an advanced solid tumor such as melanoma, head and neck, liver or kidney cancer. CDR3: CASRLDLYQETQYF. Written as DNA, the CDR3 is TGTGCCAGCCGGCTGGACCTGTACCAAGAGACCCAGTACTTC.